The present T cell receptor (beta chain) was sequenced within a study of regulatory T cells in long-lasting Graves disease (dated by TCRdb to the early 2020s). Study-wide context: Antithyroid drugs had been taken for less than 3 months by newly diagnosed Graves' disease patients. A total of roughly 35 samples underwent TCR sequencing, from around 13 patients with persistent Graves' disease and approximately 20 patients with newly diagnosed Graves' disease. The study was registered as a clinical trial and conducted in China. Patients with persistent Graves' disease were compared with patients with newly diagnosed Graves' disease using TCR sequencing and RNA sequencing of peripheral blood. Broader findings and caveats from the paper: Lower TCR Shannon entropy and fewer highly expanded clones were observed in persistent Graves' disease patients than in newly diagnosed patients, which suggested clonal expansion. The study examined only peripheral blood because the primary lesion, thyroid tissue, could not be accessed. Persistent patients shared more public clonotypes among themselves (2,741) than newly diagnosed patients did (roughly 920). As a limitation, the authors acknowledged that the small sample size may reduce accuracy. Sequencing and analysis were limited to the TCR beta chain.

The library was produced with multiplex PCR. The sequencer was an Illumina HiSeq 4000. iRepertoire HTBI primers and Arm-PCR amplification of CDR3 regions were used to construct TCR beta libraries. Before sequencing, the PCR products went through gel purification. The study's processing was this. A total of some 65 TRBV and 14 TRBJ segments were identified across samples and were used for gene usage analysis of CDR3 amino acid clonotypes. Filtered high-quality paired reads were merged into contigs using COPE and FqMerger. BLAST was used to align contigs to IMGT TRBV, TRBD and TRBJ reference genes, and CDR3 was defined according to IMGT. Clonotypes above 0.1% frequency were classified as highly expanded clones. Repertoire diversity was measured by Shannon entropy, and V-J evenness by the Gini coefficient. A clonotype was considered public if more than one individual shared it. Starting from the raw public reads, TCRdb applied fastp trimming at Q25, assembled clones with MiXCR and retained in-frame beta chains. Each CDR3 protein appears once, grouped with its most common genes and DNA. TCRdb, not the authors, supplied the V and J calls. The sample table contains around 230,000 distinct CDR3 sequences; only one count was recorded for around 17% of them. Jointly, the top ten make up 22% of the sample.

The time point label of this sample denotes: newly diagnosed GD, antithyroid drugs for less than 3 months. For both TCR sequencing and RNA sequencing, RNA was extracted from PBMCs using TRIzol. The diagnosis of Graves' disease followed American Thyroid Association guidelines. The patients came from an endocrinology department in Xi'an, China. From each patient, around 8.3 milliliters of peripheral blood was collected into an EDTA anticoagulant tube. Ficoll Paque Plus density gradient separation was used to isolate PBMCs, and no additional T cell sorting was done. An Agilent 2100 Bioanalyzer and agarose gel were used to assess RNA quality, and a NanoDrop 2000 was used to measure RNA concentration. This clonotype was found many times. What antigen it recognizes has not been identified. Base qualities are not recorded, but no much larger clone differs from it by a single base. The material was peripheral blood mononuclear cells (PBMCs), obtained at new diagnosis, from a patient treated with antithyroid drugs. The receptor was derived from a female donor with Graves disease.

This receptor carries the CDR3 CASSKDRGLINEQYF. In nucleotide form, the sequence is TGTGCCAGCAGCAAAGACAGGGGCTTAATAAACGAGCAGTACTTC. The receptor chain draws on TRBV2 and TRBJ2-3; TRBD1 fits 8 bases in the junction. The DNA end favors TRBJ2-7, so the J call may be wrong. There are 15 amino acids in the CDR3, from cysteine to phenylalanine inclusive. Solely the CDR3 DNA is kept, with 45 bases framed from the first base. Per the germline V gene, SNHLY is the CDR1 and FYNNEI is the CDR2.